These 29 T cell receptor beta chains came from one sample sequenced in a study of cytomegalovirus exposure and HLA in healthy donors. The protocol was immunoSEQ multiplex PCR, while the TCRdb copy is restricted to in-frame clones and leaves out a portion. The table shows 90,000 to 110,000 clones, with roughly 86% occurring only once. Sequenced sample: PBMCs. The receptors shown here come from a woman between 18 and 29 years old in good health and CMV-seropositive.

The chain joins TRBV5-6 to TRBJ1-1, with TRBD1 matching over 7 bases. CDR3 length equals 15 residues. V was pared by 2 bases and J by 11 bases, with 15 bases of the junction left unmatched. The V gene's germline CDR1 is SGHDT and CDR2 YYEEEE. The CDR3 sequence: CASSFRDRPSYWAFF. The DNA for the CDR3 is TGTGCCAGCAGCTTCCGGGACAGACCGTCGTATTGGGCTTTCTTT.

The chain combines TRBV5-8 with TRBJ1-1; unclear D gene. This CDR3 has 14 amino acids. The V and J ends lost 0 bases and 1 base respectively, with 7 bases between them. Germline V gene lookup returns CDR1 SGHTS and CDR2 YDEGEE. CDR3 nucleotides: TGTGCCAGCAGCTTGGCCCCAGAGAACACTGAAGCTTTCTTT. It encodes CASSLAPENTEAFF.

The rearrangement uses TRBV5-4 and TRBJ2-2, with 9 nucleotides matching TRBD2. V was pared by 4 bases and J by 0 bases, with 7 bases of the junction left unmatched. Germline V lookup: CDR1 SGHNT, CDR2 YYREEE (reference sequence). The CDR3 has 17 residues. For the CDR3, the DNA is TGTGCCAGCAGCGACCCTCTAGCGGGACCGAACACCGGGGAGCTGTTTTTT. Translated: CASSDPLAGPNTGELFF.

The genes are TRBV11-3 and TRBJ2-3; 8 nucleotides align to TRBD1. The CDR3 spans 14 residues. Trimming removed 3 bases from V and 8 bases from J; junction bases left unmatched: 7. The germline V gene encodes CDR1 SGHNT and CDR2 YENEEA. CDR3 DNA: TGTGCCAGCAGCTTCGGACAGGGAATCGGTACGCAGTATTTT. Translation: CASSFGQGIGTQYF.

In this sample, this clone turned up a few times. This rearrangement joins TRBV5-4 to TRBJ2-5; TRBD2 matches 8 bases. The CDR3 runs to 14 residues. CDR1 SGHNT and CDR2 YYREEE come from the germline V gene (reference sequence). With 6 bases clipped from V and 4 bases from J, the junction kept 8 bases outside the gene matches. DNA for the CDR3: TGTGCCAGCACCTATGGGCTAGCGGGAGAGACCCAGTACTTC. Encoded protein: CASTYGLAGETQYF.

This chain connects TRBV5-4 to TRBJ2-1, with 9 nucleotides matching TRBD1. CDR3 length: 15 residues. From germline, CDR1 is SGHNT and CDR2 YYREEE (reference sequence). Germline trimming cut 5 bases from V and 5 bases from J; bases unmatched to any gene: 8. The CDR3 bases are TGTGCCAGCAGGTCCGGGACAGGGATAAACAATGAGCAGTTCTTC. Its protein product is CASRSGTGINNEQFF.

This clone was observed a few times. V and J are TRBV11-1 and TRBJ2-7; D is undetermined. CDR3 length: 13 residues. V was clipped by 1 base and J by 2 bases, with 6 bases between them. Germline V gene sequence: CDR1 SGHAT, CDR2 FQDESV (reference sequence). CDR3 protein: CASSLDRPYEQYF. Here the CDR3 DNA reads TGTGCCAGCAGCTTAGACAGACCCTACGAGCAGTACTTC. Together with reference TRBV11-1 and TRBJ2-7, the CDR3 gives the full variable domain: EAEVAQSPRYKITEKSQAVAFWCDPISGHATLYWYRQILGQGPELLVQFQDESVVDDSQLPKDRFSAERLKGVDSTLKIQPAELGDSAMYLCASSLDRPYEQYFGPGTRLTVT.

The chain joins TRBV5-6 to TRBJ2-7; TRBD1 matches 10 bases. Germline CDR1 SGHDT, CDR2 YYEEEE. The CDR3 covers 15 residues. The ends lost 4 bases at V and 2 bases at J; junction bases unmatched: 6. The CDR3 region has the DNA TGTGCCAGCAGCATTGGGACAGGGGTCGCCTACGAGCAGTACTTC. Translation gives CASSIGTGVAYEQYF.

The chain has TRBV15 and TRBJ2-5; tentative D call: TRBD2 (6 bases). Trimming shortened V by 8 bases and J by 3 bases, and 19 bases separated the two germline ends. The CDR3 has 15 amino acids. Germline V gives CDR1 LNHNV, CDR2 YYDKDF (reference sequence). DNA for the CDR3: TGTGCCACCTCAATAGGGACTCTGGGGAAAGAGACCCAGTACTTC. This codes for CATSIGTLGKETQYF. The whole variable domain, remainder taken from reference TRBV15 and TRBJ2-5, is DAMVIQNPRYQVTQFGKPVTLSCSQTLNHNVMYWYQQKSSQAPKLLFHYYDKDFNNEADTPDNFQSRRPNTSFCFLDIRSPGLGDTAMYLCATSIGTLGKETQYFGPGTRLLVL.

The chain has TRBV27 and TRBJ1-5; D not certain. Germline V lookup: CDR1 MNHEY, CDR2 SMNVEV (reference sequence). Trimming left V 2 bases short and J 5 bases short, with 10 bases between. The CDR3 is 14 residues long. The CDR3 nucleotides read TGTGCCAGCAGTTTAGGAGGGAAGTATCAGCCCCAGCATTTT. This gives the protein CASSLGGKYQPQHF.

The CDR3 sequence is CASRAGQGSYNEQFF. CDR3 coding DNA: TGTGCCAGCCGAGCTGGACAGGGCTCCTACAATGAGCAGTTCTTC. The chain carries TRBV14 and TRBJ2-1; 8 bases agree with TRBD1. J gave up 0 bases and V 8 bases, and 6 bases lay outside the gene matches. Germline CDR1 SGHDN, CDR2 FVKESK. The CDR3 is made up of 15 amino acids.

This chain uses TRBV2 with TRBJ1-5; the match to TRBD1 covers 7 bases. There are 14 residues in the CDR3. CDR1 and CDR2 (germline): SNHLY, FYNNEI. The J segment lost 2 bases and the V segment lost 6 bases, leaving 4 bases of the junction unmatched. The DNA for the CDR3 is TGTGCCAGCAGAGAGGGGGCTGGCAATCAGCCCCAGCATTTT. Protein sequence: CASREGAGNQPQHF.

This clone was counted a single time. The chain employs TRBV25-1 and TRBJ1-4; D is undetermined. There are 15 residues in the CDR3. V lost 1 base and J 7 bases, leaving 13 bases between the germline ends. Germline V CDR1 and CDR2: MGHDK, SYGVNS. Here the CDR3 reads CASSESGKSGEKLFF. For the CDR3, the DNA is TGTGCCAGCAGTGAATCGGGGAAATCCGGTGAAAAACTGTTTTTT. Using reference TRBV25-1 and TRBJ1-4 for the parts outside the CDR3, the full variable domain is EADIYQTPRYLVIGTGKKITLECSQTMGHDKMYWYQQDPGMELHLIHYSYGVNSTEKGDLSSESTVSRIRTEHFPLTLESARPSHTSQYLCASSESGKSGEKLFFGSGTQLSVL.

The rearrangement uses TRBV9 and TRBJ2-2; TRBD2 matches 9 bases. CDR1 and CDR2 from the germline V gene are SGDLS and YYNGEE. With V trimmed by 0 bases and J by 4 bases, 10 bases remained unmatched. The CDR3 runs to 18 residues. CDR3 nucleotide sequence: TGTGCCAGCAGCGTAGGTCCTCGATCTAGCGGGGTCACCGGGGAGCTGTTTTTT. This sequence encodes CASSVGPRSSGVTGELFF. Using reference TRBV9 and TRBJ2-2 for the parts outside the CDR3, the full variable domain is DSGVTQTPKHLITATGQRVTLRCSPRSGDLSVYWYQQSLDQGLQFLIQYYNGEERAKGNILERFSAQQFPDLHSELNLSSLELGDSALYFCASSVGPRSSGVTGELFFGEGSRLTVL.

The chain has TRBV11-2 and TRBJ2-1; no clear D. CDR1 and CDR2 from the germline V gene are SGHAT and FQNNGV. The CDR3 runs to 12 residues. The germline V and J ends were trimmed by 5 bases and 1 base, with 3 bases remaining between them. CDR3 amino acids: CASSHSYNEQFF. The CDR3 region has the DNA TGTGCCAGCAGCCATTCCTACAATGAGCAGTTCTTC.

The CDR3 protein is CASSPGTGVDTIYF. The CDR3, as DNA: TGTGCCAGCAGCCCCGGGACAGGGGTAGACACCATATATTTT. The chain uses TRBV11-3 and TRBJ1-3, with 10 bases matching TRBD1. V shed 5 bases, J shed 8 bases, and the junction held 6 bases outside the gene matches. The CDR3 contains 14 residues. Per the germline V gene, CDR1 is SGHNT and CDR2 is YENEEA. Based on the CDR3 plus reference TRBV11-3 and TRBJ1-3, the full variable domain is EAGVVQSPRYKIIEKKQPVAFWCNPISGHNTLYWYLQNLGQGPELLIRYENEEAVDDSQLPKDRFSAERLKGVDSTLKIQPAELGDSAVYLCASSPGTGVDTIYFGEGSWLTVV.

This clone was seen just once. The chain recombines TRBV28 with TRBJ1-1; D is uncertain. V shed 2 bases and J shed 0 bases, with 4 bases lying between them. The CDR3 is 13 residues long. From germline, CDR1 is MDHEN and CDR2 SYDVKM. CDR3 loop: CASSLLMNTEAFF. The DNA of the CDR3 is TGTGCCAGCAGTTTACTAATGAACACTGAAGCTTTCTTT.

The V and J genes are TRBV11-2 and TRBJ1-2; TRBD1 agrees at 9 bases. Germline values: CDR1 SGHAT, CDR2 FQNNGV. This CDR3 has 15 amino acids. V shed 4 bases and J 5 bases; nucleotides not matched to a gene: 8. The CDR3 nucleotides read TGTGCCAGCAGCTCCGGTTTGGGACAGGGATATGGCTACACCTTC. Amino acid sequence: CASSSGLGQGYGYTF.

The rearrangement joins TRBV28 to TRBJ1-5; tentatively, D is TRBD1 (5 bases). Germline V gene sequence: CDR1 MDHEN, CDR2 SYDVKM. The ends were cut back, 5 bases at V and 3 bases at J, with 8 bases in the middle. The CDR3 totals 13 residues. CDR3 protein: CASSTGFNQPQHF. The CDR3 DNA sequence: TGTGCCAGCAGTACAGGCTTCAATCAGCCCCAGCATTTT.

The V gene is TRBV4-1, the J gene TRBJ2-2; TRBD2 matches at 9 bases. CDR3 size: 18 residues. V shed 0 bases and J 4 bases; nucleotides not matched to a gene: 9. From germline, CDR1 is MGHRA and CDR2 YSYEKL. CDR3: CASSQEGDSGRFTGELFF. The CDR3 DNA reads TGCGCCAGCAGCCAAGAGGGAGACAGCGGGAGGTTCACCGGGGAGCTGTTTTTT.

V and J are TRBV19 and TRBJ1-4, with 8 nucleotides matching TRBD1. The length of the CDR3 is 15 residues. With V trimmed by 3 bases and J by 7 bases, 7 bases remained unmatched. CDR1 LNHDA and CDR2 SQIVND come from the germline V gene (reference sequence). CDR3 sequence reads: CASSITGTGIEKLFF. The DNA of the CDR3 is TGTGCCAGTAGTATCACAGGGACAGGCATTGAAAAACTGTTTTTT.

This clone was detected a few times. This chain links TRBV5-4 with TRBJ2-7; 7 bases match TRBD1. With V trimmed by 5 bases and J by 5 bases, 10 bases remained unmatched. CDR3 length equals 14 residues. Germline assignment: CDR1 SGHNT and CDR2 YYREEE (reference sequence). The CDR3: CASSSDRNIHEQYF. Here the CDR3 DNA reads TGTGCCAGCAGTTCGGACAGGAACATCCACGAGCAGTACTTC.

CDR3 sequence: CAIRPGTSPYEQYF. For the CDR3, the DNA is TGTGCCATCCGTCCCGGGACTAGTCCCTACGAGCAGTACTTC. V is TRBV27 and J is TRBJ2-7; 8 bases match TRBD2. J was trimmed by 2 bases and V by 10 bases; bases with no gene match: 10. CDR3 length equals 14 residues. CDR1 and CDR2 from the germline V gene are MNHEY and SMNVEV (reference sequence).

The chain has TRBV28 and TRBJ2-5; a possible D gene is TRBD1 (7 bases). Germline CDR1 and CDR2: MDHEN and SYDVKM. Trimming took off 3 bases at V and 2 bases at J, with 10 bases between the two ends. This CDR3 has 14 amino acids. The CDR3 is CASSFQGGQETQYF. As DNA, the CDR3 is TGTGCCAGCAGTTTCCAGGGGGGACAAGAGACCCAGTACTTC. Using reference TRBV28 and TRBJ2-5 for the parts outside the CDR3, the full variable domain is DVKVTQSSRYLVKRTGEKVFLECVQDMDHENMFWYRQDPGLGLRLIYFSYDVKMKEKGDIPEGYSVSREKKERFSLILESASTNQTSMYLCASSFQGGQETQYFGPGTRLLVL.

The chain joins TRBV12-5 to TRBJ1-5, with a weak D call TRBD1 (5 bases). The germline CDR1 and CDR2 sequences are LGHNT and FRNRAP. Trimming took off 3 bases at V and 0 bases at J, with 15 bases between the two ends. The CDR3 runs 17 residues. CDR3 residues: CASGLSLGGISNQPQHF. The CDR3, as DNA: TGTGCTAGTGGTTTATCTCTCGGGGGTATTAGCAATCAGCCCCAGCATTTT.

The chain employs TRBV27 and TRBJ1-2; TRBD1 might be the D (5 bases). Germline values: CDR1 MNHEY, CDR2 SMNVEV (reference sequence). This CDR3 is 17 amino acids long. V was cut by 3 bases and J by 3 bases, with 20 bases left in between. DNA of the CDR3: TGTGCCAGCAGTTTCTCCCCGGGGACGGGACTTGACTATGGCTACACCTTC. Amino acids: CASSFSPGTGLDYGYTF.

The V call is TRBV19, the J call TRBJ1-5; 9 bases are shared with TRBD1. Germline CDR1 is LNHDA and CDR2 is SQIVND (reference sequence). The V and J ends lost 3 bases and 4 bases, in that order; junction bases with no gene match: 16. CDR3 size: 19 residues. CDR3 protein: CASSIQDRGGASSNQPQHF. CDR3 sequence (DNA): TGTGCCAGTAGTATCCAAGACAGGGGGGGAGCTTCAAGTAATCAGCCCCAGCATTTT.

In this sample, this clone turned up once. The genes are TRBV6-5 and TRBJ1-2; 7 nucleotides line up with TRBD1. CDR1 and CDR2 from the germline V gene are MNHEY and SVGAGI. The ends lost 7 bases at V and 4 bases at J; junction bases unmatched: 6. The CDR3 has 13 residues. CDR3 DNA: TGTGCCAGCACCCTAGGGACAGTCTATGGCTACACCTTC. This sequence encodes CASTLGTVYGYTF.

V usage is TRBV7-9 and J usage is TRBJ2-2; D gene uncertain. Germline loops: CDR1 SEHNR, CDR2 FQNEAQ (reference sequence). V was shortened by 5 bases and J by 5 bases, with 6 bases between the two germline ends. The CDR3 extends over 12 amino acids. The CDR3 region is CASSLETGELFF. CDR3 nucleotides: TGTGCCAGCAGCCTCGAGACCGGGGAGCTGTTTTTT.